The present entry profiles one T cell receptor beta chain with its context. Its antigen is still unknown. The PCR ran on 60 Vbeta and 13 Jbeta primers. Assay used: immunoSEQ multiplex PCR; TCRdb lists only in-frame clones, some missing. Of tens of thousands of clones listed, less than 85% are singletons. This entry is derived from a study of cytomegalovirus exposure and HLA in healthy donors. Study details: A prior analysis found about 120 million unique TCR beta sequences from 170 million or so T cells. The study's findings and limits: Sequencing likely produced, as an artifact, a cluster of highly shared sequence variants. Later, TCR association rates were found to vary by HLA locus, highest for DRB1 and lowest for HLA-C. Presence/absence results assume similar sequencing depth per donor, which may not hold.

Trimming took off 9 bases at V and 4 bases at J, with 18 bases between the two ends. This CDR3 contains 14 residues. Germline V lookup: CDR1 MNHNY, CDR2 SVGAGI (reference sequence). V usage is TRBV6-6 and J usage is TRBJ2-5; a weak D match, TRBD2 (6 bases). Sequenced input: PBMCs. The sequence derives from a woman in her 30s in good health and CMV-seronegative. CDR3 DNA sequence: TGTGCCAGTTGTCCGGGACTTCTCGCAGAGACCCAGTACTTC. Translated: CASCPGLLAETQYF.